This T cell receptor beta chain was sequenced for a study of human T cells and chemical hapten exposure. The CDR3 has 11 amino acids. In germline, CDR1 is MDHEN, CDR2 SYDVKM. V was cut by 6 bases and J by 11 bases, with 14 bases left in between. Time point described: patch test 1, 2 weeks after DPC sensitization. This sample's treatment: therapeutic diphenylcyclopropenone sensitization with weekly scalp DPC. Researchers extracted total RNA from unfractionated whole blood. MiXCR, run by TCRdb on the RACE reads, gives a single entry per CDR3 protein. The sample contains some 53,000 distinct CDR3 sequences, roughly 9.6% of which appear only once.

V gene TRBV28 combines with J gene TRBJ2-7, with D possibly matching TRBD2 (6 bases). The source of this sequence is a woman in her 40s with alopecia areata. Some clones in this sample may be carry-over from other donors' samples. Source: whole blood, taken in connection with sensitization to the hapten diphenylcyclopropenone (DPC). The CDR3 here is CASREGREKYF. CDR3 nucleotides: TGTGCCAGCAGGGAGGGACGGGAGAAGTACTTC.